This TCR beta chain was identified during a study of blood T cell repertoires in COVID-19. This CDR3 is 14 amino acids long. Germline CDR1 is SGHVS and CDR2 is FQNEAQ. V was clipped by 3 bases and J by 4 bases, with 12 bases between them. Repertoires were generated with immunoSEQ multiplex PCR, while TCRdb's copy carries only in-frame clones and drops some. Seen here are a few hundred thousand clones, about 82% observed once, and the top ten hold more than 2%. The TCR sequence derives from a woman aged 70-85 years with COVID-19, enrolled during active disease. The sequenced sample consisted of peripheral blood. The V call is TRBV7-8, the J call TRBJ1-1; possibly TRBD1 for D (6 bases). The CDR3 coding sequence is TGTGCCAGCAGCTTTAACAGAGGGGGCACTGAAGCTTTCTTT. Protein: CASSFNRGGTEAFF.